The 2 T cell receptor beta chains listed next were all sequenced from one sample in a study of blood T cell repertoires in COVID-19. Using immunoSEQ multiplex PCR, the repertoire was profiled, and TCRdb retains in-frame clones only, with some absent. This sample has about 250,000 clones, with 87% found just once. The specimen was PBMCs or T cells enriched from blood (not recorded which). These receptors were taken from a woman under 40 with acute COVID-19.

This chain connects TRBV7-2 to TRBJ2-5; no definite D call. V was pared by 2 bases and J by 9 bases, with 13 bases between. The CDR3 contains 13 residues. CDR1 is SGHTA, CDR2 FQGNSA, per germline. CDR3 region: CASSLLVEVAQYF. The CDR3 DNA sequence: TGTGCCAGCAGCTTATTAGTAGAAGTGGCCCAGTACTTC.

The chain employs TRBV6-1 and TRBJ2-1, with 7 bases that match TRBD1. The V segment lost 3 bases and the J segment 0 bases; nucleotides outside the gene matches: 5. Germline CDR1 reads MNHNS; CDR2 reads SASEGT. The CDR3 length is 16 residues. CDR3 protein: CASSDRDSRSYNEQFF. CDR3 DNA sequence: TGTGCCAGCAGTGATCGGGACAGCCGCTCCTACAATGAGCAGTTCTTC.